A single sample gave rise to the 22 T cell receptor beta chains below, sequenced in a study of molecular identifiers for immune sequencing clone quantification. TCRdb independently ran MiXCR on the PCR reads; one entry per CDR3 protein. Of about 510,000 distinct CDR3 sequences in the sample, 20% to 25% were seen once. Input material: naive CD8+ T cells from blood, with Jurkat cell RNA spiked in. The subset was: FACS-sorted CD8+CD4-CCR7+CD45RA+ naive T cells. The source is a human donor in good health. Some libraries in this study had Jurkat cell RNA spiked in.

This clonotype was counted between two and nine times. V gene TRBV2 combines with J gene TRBJ2-7; D assignment may be TRBD1 or TRBD2 (5 bases each). Trimming removed 6 bases from V and 2 bases from J, with 11 bases in between. The CDR3 contains 13 residues. Germline values: CDR1 SNHLY, CDR2 FYNNEI. CDR3 region: CASRTGHTYEQYF. The CDR3 bases are TGTGCCAGCAGAACGGGGCACACCTACGAGCAGTACTTC.

This clonotype was observed a handful of times. This chain uses TRBV19 with TRBJ1-5; 10 positions agree with TRBD1. This CDR3 comprises 15 residues. The germline CDR1 and CDR2 sequences are LNHDA and SQIVND (reference sequence). The J segment lost 4 bases and the V segment lost 3 bases, leaving 3 bases of the junction unmatched. The CDR3 sequence is CASSIGQGENQPQHF. CDR3 sequence (DNA): TGTGCCAGTAGTATTGGACAGGGGGAAAATCAGCCCCAGCATTTT.

As regards this clonotype: A much larger clone lies one base from this, so it may be a read error. The gene calls are TRBV20-1 and TRBJ2-7; 13 nucleotides align to TRBD2. The CDR3 is 17 residues long. V lost 5 bases to trimming and J lost 7 bases; unmatched junction nucleotides: 17. CDR1 DFQATT and CDR2 SNEGSKA come from the germline V gene (reference sequence). The CDR3 is CSAGKSPPLAGGPEQYF. The CDR3 DNA is TGCAGTGCTGGAAAAAGTCCTCCACTAGCGGGGGGGCCTGAGCAGTACTTC.

This clonotype was seen ten or more times. V usage is TRBV6-2 or TRBV6-3 and J usage is TRBJ2-3; D is unclear. The CDR3 loop spans 15 amino acids. V lost 2 bases to trimming and J lost 1 base, with 10 bases between them. Per germline, CDR1 MNHEY and CDR2 SVGEGT. CDR3: CASSYARTGTDTQYF. The DNA for the CDR3 is TGTGCCAGCAGTTACGCCAGGACGGGCACAGATACGCAGTATTTT.

The V call is TRBV7-8, the J call TRBJ2-2, with D maybe TRBD1 (7 bases). Per germline, CDR1 SGHVS and CDR2 FQNEAQ. This CDR3 comprises 17 residues. Trimming pared 0 bases from V and 6 bases from J, leaving 17 bases between. The DNA of the CDR3 is TGTGCCAGCAGCTTAGCGCGCCAGGGGGGTCATGCCGGGGAGCTGTTTTTT. Protein sequence: CASSLARQGGHAGELFF.

The V call is TRBV2, the J call TRBJ2-5, with 8 nucleotides matching TRBD2. Per germline, CDR1 SNHLY and CDR2 FYNNEI. CDR3 length equals 13 residues. V shed 8 bases and J 2 bases; nucleotides not matched to a gene: 4. The CDR3 DNA reads TGTGCCAGCCCTGGACTAGCTCAAGAGACCCAGTACTTC. It yields the protein CASPGLAQETQYF.

The sample holds many counts of this clonotype. The chain recombines TRBV6-5 with TRBJ2-7; D remains ambiguous. Trimming removed 4 bases from V and 1 base from J, with 8 bases in between. There are 13 residues in the CDR3. Germline CDR1 is MNHEY and CDR2 is SVGAGI. The CDR3 here is CASSFGPSYEQYF. CDR3 DNA: TGTGCCAGCAGTTTCGGGCCATCCTACGAGCAGTACTTC.

This clonotype was recorded many times. This sequence joins TRBV4-1 and TRBJ2-7, with D possibly being TRBD2 (5 bases). Germline values: CDR1 MGHRA, CDR2 YSYEKL. With 0 bases removed from V and 2 bases from J, the gap between germline ends came to 11 bases. This CDR3 is 15 amino acids long. For the CDR3, the DNA is TGCGCCAGCAGCCAAGAAGAGGGTAGCACCTACGAGCAGTACTTC. It is translated as CASSQEEGSTYEQYF.

This clonotype has only a few counts. The genes are TRBV27 and TRBJ2-7; D possibly corresponds to TRBD2 (6 bases). Germline lookup yields CDR1 MNHEY and CDR2 SMNVEV (reference sequence). The CDR3 has 13 residues. V lost 6 bases, J lost 7 bases, and 16 bases lay in between. In DNA, the CDR3 is TGTGCCAGCAGCCCGTACGGGAGTTATGAGCAGTACTTC. Translated: CASSPYGSYEQYF.

This chain joins TRBV12-3 or TRBV12-4 and TRBJ2-4, with 7 bases fitting TRBD1. The CDR3 length is 16 residues. Trimming removed 8 bases from V and 5 bases from J; junction bases left unmatched: 15. In nucleotides, the CDR3 is TGTGCCAGCGGCCTCCCTTTAGGGCAGGGGGAAAACATTCAGTACTTC. Its protein product is CASGLPLGQGENIQYF.

This clonotype was seen many times. This rearrangement joins TRBV6-6 to TRBJ2-3; tentative D call: TRBD2 (6 bases). V shed 1 base and J shed 4 bases, with 18 bases lying between them. Germline V lookup: CDR1 MNHNY, CDR2 SVGAGI (reference sequence). The CDR3 is 17 residues long. The CDR3 bases are TGTGCCAGCAGTTACTTAAAGGCGGGAATGAGGCCAGATACGCAGTATTTT. Translation: CASSYLKAGMRPDTQYF.

This clonotype was seen only a few times. This chain uses TRBV4-3 with TRBJ2-5; D possibly corresponds to TRBD1 (5 bases). The V and J ends lost 0 bases and 5 bases respectively, with 13 bases between them. Per germline, CDR1 LGHNA and CDR2 YSLEER. The CDR3 spans 15 residues. The CDR3 loop is CASSQDKGAWETQYF. CDR3 bases: TGCGCCAGCAGCCAAGATAAAGGGGCTTGGGAGACCCAGTACTTC.

This clonotype has just a few counts. The chain is built from TRBV6-2 or TRBV6-3 and TRBJ2-1; no definite D call. V was trimmed by 2 bases and J by 4 bases, leaving 3 bases between them. This CDR3 comprises 12 residues. Germline V gene data show CDR1 as MNHEY and CDR2 as SVGEGT. The DNA of the CDR3 is TGTGCCAGCAGTTACAGGTACAATGAGCAGTTCTTC. Translation: CASSYRYNEQFF.

Regarding this clonotype: A much larger clone differs from this one at a single base, so this may be a read error. This sequence joins TRBV4-2 and TRBJ2-7, with 7 bases aligning to TRBD1. Germline-derived CDR1 and CDR2 are LGHNA and YNFKEQ. This CDR3 spans 13 amino acids. In nucleotides, the CDR3 is TGTGCCGGCAGCCGGGACAGATACTACGAGCAGTACTTC. Encoded protein: CAGSRDRYYEQYF.

The genes are TRBV5-6 and TRBJ1-1; TRBD1 is a possible D gene (6 bases). Germline CDR1 is SGHDT and CDR2 is YYEEEE. V lost 2 bases to trimming and J lost 6 bases, with 11 bases between them. CDR3 length: 13 amino acids. The CDR3 DNA reads TGTGCCAGCAGCTTTGGGGGCAGCTCTGAAGCTTTCTTT. It codes for CASSFGGSSEAFF. Full variable domain (rest looked up from reference TRBV5-6 and TRBJ1-1): DAGVTQSPTHLIKTRGQQVTLRCSPKSGHDTVSWYQQALGQGPQFIFQYYEEEERQRGNFPDRFSGHQFPNYSSELNVNALLLGDSALYLCASSFGGSSEAFFGQGTRLTVV.

This clonotype was seen repeatedly, ten times or more. J is TRBJ2-7 and V is TRBV19, with D unresolved. Trimming pared 3 bases from V and 0 bases from J, leaving 6 bases between. This CDR3 region has 13 residues. The germline CDR1 and CDR2 sequences are LNHDA and SQIVND (reference sequence). CDR3 loop: CASSIGFSYEQYF. DNA for the CDR3: TGTGCCAGTAGTATTGGGTTCTCCTACGAGCAGTACTTC.

This chain connects TRBV6-1 to TRBJ2-7; D uncertain. The CDR3 consists of 13 residues. Per the germline V gene, CDR1 is MNHNS and CDR2 is SASEGT. The germline V and J ends were trimmed by 10 bases and 0 bases, with 13 bases remaining between them. In DNA form, the CDR3 reads TGTGCCATCGTTTCCCCCCTCTCCTACGAGCAGTACTTC. Its translation is CAIVSPLSYEQYF.

Ten or more counts support this clonotype. The CDR3 reads CASSHREGNEKLFF. The CDR3 DNA reads TGTGCCAGCAGTCACAGAGAGGGGAATGAAAAACTGTTTTTT. The V gene is TRBV6-6, the J gene TRBJ1-4, with a weak D call TRBD1 (5 bases). CDR3 length: 14 residues. V lost 5 bases and J lost 5, with 12 bases in between. Germline V gene sequence: CDR1 MNHNY, CDR2 SVGAGI (reference sequence).

This clonotype was recorded many times. This sequence joins TRBV10-2 and TRBJ2-7, with a possible D match to TRBD2 (6 bases). Trimming pared 3 bases from V and 0 bases from J, leaving 18 bases between. Germline V CDR1 and CDR2: WSHSY, SAAADI. The CDR3 loop spans 17 amino acids. The CDR3 coding sequence is TGCGCCAGCAGTGACCATAGCGGCCAACCGAGCTCCTACGAGCAGTACTTC. Protein product: CASSDHSGQPSSYEQYF.

There are many counts of this clonotype. The rearrangement joins TRBV9 to TRBJ2-3; D not certain. The V gene lost 5 bases and the J gene lost 1 base, with 11 bases spanning the gap. Per germline, CDR1 SGDLS and CDR2 YYNGEE. CDR3 length: 14 amino acids. The CDR3 loop is CASRGTYGTDTQYF. In DNA form, the CDR3 reads TGTGCCAGCAGAGGAACCTACGGCACAGATACGCAGTATTTT.

There are many counts of this clonotype. This chain connects TRBV20-1 to TRBJ2-4; no reliable D call. Germline V gene data show CDR1 as DFQATT and CDR2 as SNEGSKA (reference sequence). The CDR3 has 16 residues. V was cut by 0 bases and J by 6 bases, with 18 bases left in between. This CDR3 reads CSARDRTASLGNIQYF. CDR3 DNA: TGCAGTGCTAGAGACAGGACCGCAAGTCTTGGAAACATTCAGTACTTC.

This clonotype was observed at least ten times. The CDR3 sequence is CAWSEVTDTQYF. CDR3 sequence (DNA): TGTGCCTGGAGCGAAGTCACAGATACGCAGTATTTT. The chain recombines TRBV30 with TRBJ2-3; D unclear. CDR1 GTSNPN and CDR2 SVGIG come from the germline V gene (reference sequence). This CDR3 is built from 12 residues. V lost 3 bases and J lost 2, with 6 bases in between. Combining the CDR3 with reference TRBV30 and TRBJ2-3 gives the whole variable domain SQTIHQWPATLVQPVGSPLSLECTVEGTSNPNLYWYRQAAGRGLQLLFYSVGIGQISSEVPQNLSASRPQDRQFILSSKKLLLSDSGFYLCAWSEVTDTQYFGPGTRLTVL.